One T cell receptor beta chain is described in this entry. Antigen unknown. This record comes from a study of cytomegalovirus exposure and HLA in healthy donors. Those who donated were healthy bone marrow donors. Broader study findings: Usually a TCR sequence was rare, but some public TCRs were found in many donors. The majority of CMV-associated TCR beta chains were reported as apparently HLA-restricted in a later analysis.

The germline V and J ends were trimmed by 1 base and 0 bases, with 18 bases remaining between them. Germline CDR1 reads SGHVS; CDR2 reads FNYEAQ. The CDR3 consists of 18 residues. PCR employed 60 Vbeta and 13 Jbeta primers. Authors' methods: A later analysis counted 80 million or so unique TCR beta chains, some 11 million shared. Method: immunoSEQ multiplex PCR; TCRdb's copy keeps in-frame clones and lacks some. From that table come the V and J calls and clone size; the DNA was used to work out D and trimming. The sample records some 190,000 clones, 75% to 90% being singletons. The material sequenced was PBMCs. The receptor was derived from a boy between 2 and 10 years old in good health and CMV-seronegative. The V gene is TRBV7-6, the J gene TRBJ1-1; D call uncertain. This CDR3 reads CASSLGLTGSGLNTEAFF. CDR3 coding DNA: TGTGCCAGCAGCTTAGGATTAACCGGGAGCGGCTTGAACACTGAAGCTTTCTTT.